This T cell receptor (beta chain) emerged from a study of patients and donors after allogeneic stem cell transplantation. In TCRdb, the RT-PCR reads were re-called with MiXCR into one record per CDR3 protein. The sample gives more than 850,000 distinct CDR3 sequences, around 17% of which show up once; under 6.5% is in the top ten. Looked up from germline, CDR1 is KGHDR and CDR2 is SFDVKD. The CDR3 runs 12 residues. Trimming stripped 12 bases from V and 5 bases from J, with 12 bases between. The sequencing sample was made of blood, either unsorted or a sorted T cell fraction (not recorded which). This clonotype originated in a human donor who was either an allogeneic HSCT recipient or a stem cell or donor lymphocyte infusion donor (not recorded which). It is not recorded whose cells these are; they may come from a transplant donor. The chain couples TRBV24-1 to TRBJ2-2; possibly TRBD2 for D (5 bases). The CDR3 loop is CASAVETGELFF. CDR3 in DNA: TGTGCCTCAGCGGTTGAGACCGGGGAGCTGTTTTTT.